This T cell receptor (beta chain) was recorded in a study of T cell responses to AZD1222 COVID-19 vaccine. Study findings and constraints: Repertoire sampling occurred only after the peak T cell response.

Germline CDR1 reads LGHNA; CDR2 reads YSLEER. V gave up 1 base and J gave up 4 bases, with 8 bases separating them. The CDR3 is made up of 13 amino acids. TCRdb's copy holds only in-frame clones and misses some; the assay was immunoSEQ multiplex PCR. The sample has 120,000 or so clones, 80% to 90% seen once. A note on this clone: Antigen specificity is unknown.

The TCR originated in an adult in good health. The chain employs TRBV4-3 and TRBJ2-7; D gene uncertain. The sample consisted of peripheral blood, taken on day 0 of AZD1222 vaccination. DNA of the CDR3: TGCGCCAGCAGCCAAGGAACACTTTACGAGCAGTACTTC. It yields the protein CASSQGTLYEQYF.